Listed below are T cell receptor beta chains from one sample, sequenced in a study of Ad26.COV2.S vaccination and SARS-CoV-2 variants. Sequencing used immunoSEQ multiplex PCR; TCRdb keeps in-frame clones, though not all of them. Of about 350,000 clones listed, just over 90% were seen once; the top ten hold under 5%. Sample: peripheral blood, taken after recovery from COVID-19. These receptors came from a human donor who had recovered from COVID-19. CDR3s include the opening cysteine and the closing phenylalanine or tryptophan. Each record gives: J gene, D gene, clone size, V gene, CDR3 DNA, CDR3 protein. The D gene is left open where the match is weak. Some rows have no size entry. The others give once, few or many, or a class for an expanded clone.

J gene: TRBJ1-1; D gene: -; clone size: -; V gene: TRBV6-6; CDR3 DNA: TGTGCCAGCAGGACCCCGGGACGGGGGAACACTGAAGCTTTCTTT; CDR3 protein: CASRTPGRGNTEAFF
J gene: TRBJ1-1; D gene: -; clone size: -; V gene: TRBV27; CDR3 DNA: TGTGCCAGCAGTCGGCAGGGTTCTGAAGCTTTCTTT; CDR3 protein: CASSRQGSEAFF
J gene: TRBJ1-1; D gene: -; clone size: -; V gene: TRBV9; CDR3 DNA: TGTGCCAGCAGCGTCCTACCTCAGGGTCCGCTCAGCACTGAAGCTTTCTTT; CDR3 protein: CASSVLPQGPLSTEAFF
J gene: TRBJ2-2; D gene: -; clone size: -; V gene: TRBV9; CDR3 DNA: TGTGCCAGCAGCACAACGACCCGGGAGCTGTTTTTT; CDR3 protein: CASSTTTRELFF
J gene: TRBJ2-1; D gene: TRBD2; clone size: -; V gene: TRBV15; CDR3 DNA: TGTGCCACCAGCAGCACCGTAGCGGGGGCCCGAGGGAATGAGCAGTTCTTC; CDR3 protein: CATSSTVAGARGNEQFF
J gene: TRBJ2-1; D gene: TRBD1; clone size: -; V gene: TRBV10-3; CDR3 DNA: TGTGCCATCAGTGACCTACCGGGACAGGCTTCCAATGAGCAGTTCTTC; CDR3 protein: CAISDLPGQASNEQFF
J gene: TRBJ2-5; D gene: TRBD2; clone size: -; V gene: TRBV10-3; CDR3 DNA: TGTGCCATCAGGAGCGGGGACCAAGAGACCCAGTACTTC; CDR3 protein: CAIRSGDQETQYF
J gene: TRBJ2-7; D gene: TRBD2; clone size: -; V gene: TRBV11-2; CDR3 DNA: TGTGCCAGCAGCTCTGGACTAGCGGAACAGTACTTC; CDR3 protein: CASSSGLAEQYF
J gene: TRBJ1-5; D gene: -; clone size: -; V gene: TRBV2; CDR3 DNA: TGTGCCAGCAGTGGTGTTGGGAACAATCAGCCCCAGCATTTT; CDR3 protein: CASSGVGNNQPQHF
J gene: TRBJ1-1; D gene: TRBD1; clone size: -; V gene: TRBV27; CDR3 DNA: TGTGCCAGCAGTGCGCGGGACAGGGTGACAAATGAAGCTTTCTTT; CDR3 protein: CASSARDRVTNEAFF
J gene: TRBJ1-1; D gene: TRBD1; clone size: -; V gene: TRBV5-6; CDR3 DNA: TGTGCCAGCAGCCAGCTGGGGACAGGGGGTCTAACTGAAGCTTTCTTT; CDR3 protein: CASSQLGTGGLTEAFF
J gene: TRBJ2-1; D gene: -; clone size: -; V gene: TRBV11-3; CDR3 DNA: TGTGCCAGCAGCTTAGGAGCGGCCTCCTACAATGAGCAGTTCTTC; CDR3 protein: CASSLGAASYNEQFF
J gene: TRBJ2-7; D gene: -; clone size: -; V gene: TRBV7-9; CDR3 DNA: TGTGCCAGCAGCCCCGCATCCCTCTACGAGCAGTACTTC; CDR3 protein: CASSPASLYEQYF
J gene: TRBJ1-2; D gene: -; clone size: -; V gene: TRBV6-2/TRBV6-3; CDR3 DNA: TGTGCCAGCAGCCCGTCGAACTATGGCTACACCTTC; CDR3 protein: CASSPSNYGYTF
J gene: TRBJ2-1; D gene: TRBD2; clone size: -; V gene: TRBV10-3; CDR3 DNA: TGTGCCCTGGCGGATGGGACTAGCGGGGCCAATGAGCAGTTCTTC; CDR3 protein: CALADGTSGANEQFF
J gene: TRBJ2-7; D gene: TRBD1; clone size: -; V gene: TRBV9; CDR3 DNA: TGTGCCAGCAGCTTAACCGGGACAGGGGGCTACGAGCAGTACTTC; CDR3 protein: CASSLTGTGGYEQYF
J gene: TRBJ2-7; D gene: -; clone size: many; V gene: TRBV12-5; CDR3 DNA: TGTGCTAGTGGTTTGGCCGCTCGGGGACCCAACGAGCAGTACTTC; CDR3 protein: CASGLAARGPNEQYF
J gene: TRBJ2-4; D gene: -; clone size: -; V gene: TRBV2; CDR3 DNA: TGTGCCAGCAGGATAAATCCCGCCGTCATTCAGTACTTC; CDR3 protein: CASRINPAVIQYF
J gene: TRBJ1-5; D gene: -; clone size: -; V gene: TRBV3-1/TRBV3-2; CDR3 DNA: TGTGCCAGCAGCCAAGGGGACGGTGGCAATCAGCCCCAGCATTTT; CDR3 protein: CASSQGDGGNQPQHF
J gene: TRBJ2-7; D gene: TRBD1; clone size: -; V gene: TRBV5-4; CDR3 DNA: TGTGCCAGCAGCCCCGGGACAGGGGCTTACGAGCAGTACTTC; CDR3 protein: CASSPGTGAYEQYF
J gene: TRBJ1-2; D gene: -; clone size: -; V gene: TRBV9; CDR3 DNA: TGTGCCAGCAGGGTCCAGGGGAGTTATGGCTACACCTTC; CDR3 protein: CASRVQGSYGYTF
J gene: TRBJ2-7; D gene: -; clone size: -; V gene: TRBV27; CDR3 DNA: TGTGCCAGCAGTTTAAAAGGTCCAGGGCTTTTTCATTACGAGCAGTACTTC; CDR3 protein: CASSLKGPGLFHYEQYF
J gene: TRBJ1-1; D gene: -; clone size: -; V gene: TRBV6-5; CDR3 DNA: TGTGCCAGCAGCCGCGGACACAATTCAGCGCCGGAAGCTTTCTTT; CDR3 protein: CASSRGHNSAPEAFF
J gene: TRBJ1-1; D gene: TRBD1; clone size: -; V gene: TRBV7-9; CDR3 DNA: TGTGCCAGCAGCTCGGACAGGGTTGGCACTGAAGCTTTCTTT; CDR3 protein: CASSSDRVGTEAFF
J gene: TRBJ1-1; D gene: -; clone size: once; V gene: TRBV5-1; CDR3 DNA: TGCGCCAGCAGCTTAGGGAGTGCGAACACTGAAGCTTTCTTT; CDR3 protein: CASSLGSANTEAFF
J gene: TRBJ1-2; D gene: TRBD1; clone size: once; V gene: TRBV6-6; CDR3 DNA: TGTGCCAGCAGTTACTCAGACAGGGTTGGGGATGGCTACACCTTC; CDR3 protein: CASSYSDRVGDGYTF
J gene: TRBJ2-7; D gene: -; clone size: -; V gene: TRBV5-4; CDR3 DNA: TGTGCCAGCAGCTTGGAGCCAGGAACCTACGAGCAGTACTTC; CDR3 protein: CASSLEPGTYEQYF